A single sample gave rise to the 31 T cell receptor beta chains below, sequenced in a study of blood T cell repertoires in COVID-19. TCRdb's table, derived via immunoSEQ multiplex PCR, lists solely in-frame clones and lacks some. Of fewer than 500,000 clones detected, 80% to 90% appear once; the ten largest clones hold about 1.1%. The sequencing sample was made of PBMCs or T cells enriched from blood (not recorded which). All receptors derive from a man aged 25-45 years who had recovered from COVID-19.

The rearrangement joins TRBV6-1 to TRBJ1-1; D remains ambiguous. This CDR3 contains 12 residues. Germline V gene lookup returns CDR1 MNHNS and CDR2 SASEGT. The V gene lost 2 bases and the J gene lost 5 bases, with 6 bases spanning the gap. The CDR3 loop reads CASSERVTEAFF. The CDR3 nucleotides read TGTGCCAGCAGTGAAAGAGTTACTGAAGCTTTCTTT.

The rearrangement joins TRBV7-9 to TRBJ1-1; weak D call: TRBD1 (6 bases). CDR1 SEHNR and CDR2 FQNEAQ come from the germline V gene (reference sequence). CDR3 length equals 14 residues. Deletions cut 2 bases from V and 4 bases from J, with 11 bases between. CDR3 nucleotides: TGTGCCAGCAGCTTACCAGGGGCCGCCACTGAAGCTTTCTTT. It encodes CASSLPGAATEAFF.

The CDR3 region has the DNA TGTGCCAGCAGACCATATGGACAGAGCTCCTATAATTCACCCCTCCACTTT. Protein: CASRPYGQSSYNSPLHF. The genes are TRBV28 and TRBJ1-6, with D maybe TRBD1 (6 bases). Trimming left V 6 bases short and J 0 bases short, with 15 bases between. The germline V gene has CDR1 MDHEN and CDR2 SYDVKM. This CDR3 has 17 residues.

CDR3 amino acids: CASSNQGGPQHF. The DNA of the CDR3 is TGTGCCAGCAGCAATCAGGGGGGGCCCCAGCATTTT. The chain has TRBV11-2 and TRBJ1-5, with TRBD1 identical over 7 bases. CDR1 is SGHAT, CDR2 FQNNGV, per germline. The CDR3 contains 12 residues. Trimming at V came to 5 bases and at J to 9 bases, leaving 4 bases not matched to a gene.

The V and J genes are TRBV30 and TRBJ1-4, with TRBD1 matching over 9 bases. CDR1 GTSNPN and CDR2 SVGIG come from the germline V gene (reference sequence). The CDR3 has 15 amino acids. Trimming took 0 bases from V and 7 from J; bases not matched to a gene: 6. In nucleotides, the CDR3 is TGTGCCTGGAGTGTACTGGGGACAGGGAGTGAAAAACTGTTTTTT. It encodes CAWSVLGTGSEKLFF.

This clone was seen repeatedly, ten times or more. Within the sample, other DNA sequences also encode this same CDR3. The chain joins TRBV11-2 to TRBJ1-6; D remains unclear. V lost 3 bases to trimming and J lost 0 bases, with 6 bases between them. Germline V lookup: CDR1 SGHAT, CDR2 FQNNGV. The CDR3 totals 15 residues. The CDR3 loop reads CASSLGSSYNSPLHF. The DNA for the CDR3 is TGTGCCAGCAGCTTGGGGAGCTCCTATAATTCACCCCTCCACTTT. The variable domain in full, with the rest retrieved from reference TRBV11-2 and TRBJ1-6, is EAGVAQSPRYKIIEKRQSVAFWCNPISGHATLYWYQQILGQGPKLLIQFQNNGVVDDSQLPKDRFSAERLKGVDSTLKIQPAKLEDSAVYLCASSLGSSYNSPLHFGNGTRLTVT.

The chain recombines TRBV3-1 (or the pseudogene TRBV3-2) with TRBJ2-7; a weak D match, TRBD2 (5 bases). Trimming stripped 0 bases from V and 2 bases from J, with 14 bases between. The CDR3 is 16 residues long. Germline lookup yields CDR1 LGHDT and CDR2 YNNKEL (reference sequence). The CDR3 reads CASSQDGGEWAYEQYF. Written as DNA, the CDR3 is TGTGCCAGCAGCCAAGACGGAGGAGAGTGGGCCTACGAGCAGTACTTC.

V usage is TRBV10-2 and J usage is TRBJ2-7, with D possibly being TRBD2 (6 bases). CDR3 length equals 15 residues. Germline V gene data show CDR1 as WSHSY and CDR2 as SAAADI. Trimming removed 2 bases at V and 2 bases at J, with 13 bases between. The CDR3 sequence: CASSENGGGTYEQYF. As DNA, the CDR3 is TGCGCCAGCAGTGAGAACGGGGGTGGTACCTACGAGCAGTACTTC.

The chain carries TRBV6-5 and TRBJ2-7; maybe TRBD1 (5 bases). The CDR3 runs 14 residues. CDR1 is MNHEY, CDR2 SVGAGI, per germline. V lost 7 bases and J lost 0, with 13 bases in between. The CDR3 loop is CASNAGSNSYEQYF. The CDR3 region has the DNA TGTGCCAGCAACGCAGGGTCGAACTCCTACGAGCAGTACTTC.

The gene calls are TRBV15 and TRBJ2-7; a weak D match, TRBD2 (5 bases). The CDR3 consists of 16 residues. The V gene lost 0 bases and the J gene lost 0 bases, with 12 bases spanning the gap. CDR1 and CDR2 (germline): LNHNV, YYDKDF (reference sequence). The CDR3 here is CATSRDPGWSSYEQYF. DNA for the CDR3: TGTGCCACCAGCAGAGATCCGGGGTGGAGCTCCTACGAGCAGTACTTC.

The rearrangement uses TRBV3-1 (or the pseudogene TRBV3-2) and TRBJ2-7, with D maybe TRBD1 (5 bases). Germline V gives CDR1 LGHDT, CDR2 YNNKEL (reference sequence). This CDR3 region has 13 residues. V gave up 2 bases and J gave up 4 bases, with 9 bases separating them. In DNA form, the CDR3 reads TGTGCCAGCAGCCAAAGGACACCTTACGAGCAGTACTTC. Translation: CASSQRTPYEQYF.

This clone was observed a handful of times. The rearrangement uses TRBV19 and TRBJ2-3, with D possibly matching TRBD2 (6 bases). The CDR3 is 13 residues long. Per germline, CDR1 LNHDA and CDR2 SQIVND (reference sequence). V lost 5 bases and J lost 8, with 14 bases in between. CDR3 region: CASSYGSAGTQYF. CDR3 nucleotide sequence: TGTGCCAGTAGTTACGGGAGCGCGGGTACGCAGTATTTT.

The rearrangement links TRBV27 to TRBJ2-7, with TRBD2 matching over 9 bases. This CDR3 contains 15 residues. Germline CDR1 reads MNHEY; CDR2 reads SMNVEV (reference sequence). Unmatched junction bases numbered 6, after V lost 3 bases and J lost 3 bases. The CDR3 DNA sequence: TGTGCCAGCAGTTTTTCTGCGGGAGGGGGCTACGAGCAGTACTTC. It is translated as CASSFSAGGGYEQYF.

This sequence joins TRBV27 and TRBJ1-5; TRBD1 matches at 7 bases. Germline CDR1 and CDR2: MNHEY and SMNVEV (reference sequence). This CDR3 comprises 14 residues. Trimming cost V 5 bases and J 6 bases; bases outside gene matches: 7. The CDR3 DNA is TGTGCCAGCAGTCCAGGGGGTCGAGCTCAGCCCCAGCATTTT. Its protein product is CASSPGGRAQPQHF.

J is TRBJ2-7 and V is TRBV28, with 9 bases lining up with TRBD1. In germline, CDR1 is MDHEN, CDR2 SYDVKM. There are 14 residues in the CDR3. Losses at the gene ends were 3 bases for V and 6 bases for J; bases not matched to a gene: 6. CDR3 protein: CASSLGQGGREQYF. CDR3 coding DNA: TGTGCCAGCAGTTTGGGACAGGGCGGACGCGAGCAGTACTTC. Variable domain in full (rest from reference TRBV28 and TRBJ2-7): DVKVTQSSRYLVKRTGEKVFLECVQDMDHENMFWYRQDPGLGLRLIYFSYDVKMKEKGDIPEGYSVSREKKERFSLILESASTNQTSMYLCASSLGQGGREQYFGPGTRLTVT.

The sample holds a few counts of this clone. The J gene is TRBJ1-1, the V gene TRBV6-4; D perhaps matches TRBD1 (5 bases). Germline CDR1 MRHNA, CDR2 SNTAGT. The CDR3 totals 13 residues. Trimming took 0 bases from V and 11 from J, leaving 13 bases between them. The CDR3: CASSDSRGSLAFF. The DNA of the CDR3 is TGTGCCAGCAGTGACTCTAGGGGCTCCTTGGCTTTCTTT.

The chain recombines TRBV19 with TRBJ1-1, with unresolved D. CDR1 LNHDA and CDR2 SQIVND come from the germline V gene (reference sequence). Trimming took 1 base from V and 5 from J, leaving 8 bases between them. The CDR3 runs to 13 residues. The CDR3 DNA sequence: TGTGCCAGTAGTATAGGCCGCGGGACTGAAGCTTTCTTT. Its translation is CASSIGRGTEAFF.

This clone was seen once. V usage is TRBV3-1 (or the pseudogene TRBV3-2) and J usage is TRBJ2-1, with D maybe TRBD2 (6 bases). Trimming pared 0 bases from V and 8 bases from J, leaving 17 bases between. Germline-derived CDR1 and CDR2 are LGHDT and YNNKEL (reference sequence). The CDR3 covers 16 residues. The CDR3 spells CASSQEGLARWYEQFF. The CDR3 nucleotides are TGTGCCAGCAGCCAAGAAGGTCTAGCGCGGTGGTATGAGCAGTTCTTC.

The chain carries TRBV15 and TRBJ1-2; TRBD1 is a possible D gene (5 bases). The CDR3 length is 16 residues. The V and J ends lost 7 bases and 1 base respectively, with 19 bases between them. Germline V gene lookup returns CDR1 LNHNV and CDR2 YYDKDF (reference sequence). The CDR3 here is CATTQAREGDNYGYTF. CDR3 coding DNA: TGTGCCACCACACAAGCCAGGGAGGGCGATAACTATGGCTACACCTTC.

The rearrangement joins TRBV2 to TRBJ1-5, with D uncertain. The germline V gene has CDR1 SNHLY and CDR2 FYNNEI. The CDR3 is made up of 13 amino acids. Deletions cut 3 bases from V and 3 bases from J, with 6 bases between. The CDR3 DNA reads as TGTGCCAGCAGTGACGACTTCAATCAGCCCCAGCATTTT. Its protein is CASSDDFNQPQHF.

The chain combines TRBV3-1 (or the pseudogene TRBV3-2) with TRBJ1-6; possible D gene TRBD1, 6 bases. The CDR3 totals 14 residues. Germline assignment: CDR1 LGHDT and CDR2 YNNKEL (reference sequence). V lost 8 bases and J lost 5, with 13 bases in between. CDR3 sequence (DNA): TGTGCCAGCGGAAGGACAGATCATAATTCACCCCTCCACTTT. It specifies CASGRTDHNSPLHF.

The chain carries TRBV7-2 and TRBJ2-2; the D gene is possibly TRBD2 (6 bases). Trimming stripped 6 bases from V and 4 bases from J, with 12 bases between. The CDR3 extends over 14 amino acids. Germline lookup yields CDR1 SGHTA and CDR2 FQGNSA. This chain's CDR3 is CASRSDYPTGELFF. CDR3 DNA: TGTGCCAGCAGATCGGACTACCCCACCGGGGAGCTGTTTTTT.

This clone was recorded only once. The chain links TRBV2 to TRBJ1-2, with TRBD1 as a possible D gene (6 bases). The V gene's germline CDR1 is SNHLY and CDR2 FYNNEI. This CDR3 is built from 16 residues. The V and J ends lost 5 bases and 0 bases respectively, with 16 bases between them. DNA of the CDR3: TGTGCCAGCAGTTTGACAGGCCGCGGCACTAACTATGGCTACACCTTC. Its translation: CASSLTGRGTNYGYTF.

The chain recombines TRBV7-3 with TRBJ2-1, with a possible D match to TRBD1 (5 bases). V dropped 2 bases and J dropped 9 bases, with 14 bases sitting between them. CDR1 and CDR2 (germline): SGHTA, FQGTGA. The CDR3 is 14 amino acids. The CDR3 protein is CASSLSSGNGEQFF. The CDR3 region has the DNA TGTGCCAGCAGCTTATCTTCAGGGAATGGTGAGCAGTTCTTC.

This chain connects TRBV2 to TRBJ2-7; D ambiguous. CDR1 is SNHLY and CDR2 is FYNNEI in the germline V gene. The CDR3 consists of 13 residues. V was cut by 7 bases and J by 5 bases, with 15 bases left in between. The CDR3 DNA is TGTGCCAGCACGAGGTCCCAGATTGACGAGCAGTACTTC. Its protein product is CASTRSQIDEQYF.

The chain uses TRBV28 and TRBJ1-3; weak D call: TRBD1 (5 bases). Trimming took 6 bases from V and 4 from J, leaving 7 bases between them. Germline V gene sequence: CDR1 MDHEN, CDR2 SYDVKM. The CDR3 is made up of 12 amino acids. The CDR3: CASSRQGNTIYF. The CDR3 DNA reads as TGTGCCAGCAGCAGACAGGGAAACACCATATATTTT. The variable domain in full, completed from reference TRBV28 and TRBJ1-3, reads DVKVTQSSRYLVKRTGEKVFLECVQDMDHENMFWYRQDPGLGLRLIYFSYDVKMKEKGDIPEGYSVSREKKERFSLILESASTNQTSMYLCASSRQGNTIYFGEGSWLTVV.

CDR3 DNA: TGCGCCAGCAGCTCCGGGACTAGCGGGGTGGGGAAGCAGTTCTTC. Its translation is CASSSGTSGVGKQFF. The chain is built from TRBV5-1 and TRBJ2-1; 13 bases are shared with TRBD2. Germline V gene lookup returns CDR1 SGHRS and CDR2 YFSETQ. The CDR3 is 15 amino acids. V lost 3 bases, J lost 11 bases, and 8 bases stayed unmatched. Looking up the rest from reference TRBV5-1 and TRBJ2-1 gives the full variable domain: KAGVTQTPRYLIKTRGQQVTLSCSPISGHRSVSWYQQTPGQGLQFLFEYFSETQRNKGNFPGRFSGRQFSNSRSEMNVSTLELGDSALYLCASSSGTSGVGKQFFGPGTRLTVL.

The gene calls are TRBV5-6 and TRBJ2-7, with TRBD1 matching over 7 bases. With V trimmed by 5 bases and J by 0 bases, 8 bases remained unmatched. Per germline, CDR1 SGHDT and CDR2 YYEEEE. This CDR3 contains 15 residues. Here the CDR3 DNA reads TGTGCCAGCAGTTACCGGGACAGAGACTCCTACGAGCAGTACTTC. Translating gives CASSYRDRDSYEQYF.

The gene calls are TRBV5-6 and TRBJ1-1; D ambiguous. The V end lost 0 bases, the J end lost 0 bases, and 12 bases lay between the germline ends. The CDR3 loop spans 16 amino acids. Germline values: CDR1 SGHDT, CDR2 YYEEEE. CDR3 protein: CASSLAVEQVNTEAFF. CDR3 DNA sequence: TGTGCCAGCAGCTTGGCCGTTGAGCAGGTGAACACTGAAGCTTTCTTT.

The chain couples TRBV7-3 to TRBJ2-5, with a possible D match to TRBD2 (6 bases). Looked up from germline, CDR1 is SGHTA and CDR2 is FQGTGA. This CDR3 contains 14 residues. Trimming removed 2 bases at V and 0 bases at J, with 7 bases between. The DNA of the CDR3 is TGTGCCAGCAGCTTAGGGGGGTACCAAGAGACCCAGTACTTC. Protein sequence: CASSLGGYQETQYF.

CDR3 bases: TGCGCCAGCAGCGTAACGGGACAGGGGGCCTCCTATGGCTACACCTTC. Translated, it gives CASSVTGQGASYGYTF. The chain is built from TRBV5-1 and TRBJ1-2; 12 bases line up with TRBD1. The CDR3 consists of 16 residues. V dropped 4 bases and J dropped 4; count of bases not matched to a gene: 8. Germline V gene lookup returns CDR1 SGHRS and CDR2 YFSETQ.